This T cell receptor beta chain was sequenced during a study of T cells in women clearing cervical HPV infection. General observations from the study: CIN3+ cases had significantly higher TCR repertoire richness than controls, but evenness did not differ. Cases and controls were distinguished at AUC 0.65 to 0.85 by richness and V genes.

HPV was found by MY09/MY11 PCR and dot-blot genotyping. With regard to this clone: No antigen is known for it.

Method: immunoSEQ multiplex PCR; TCRdb's copy keeps in-frame clones and lacks some. Here the sample table reports some 31,000 clones. The TCR originated in a woman between 18 and 70 years old with a cervical HPV16 infection that either progressed to CIN3+ or cleared (not recorded which). The source material was blood buffy coat.

The CDR3 is CASSPSNEKLFF. The sequenced CDR3 bases are TGTGCCAGCTCACCCTCTAATGAAAAG. This chain connects TRBV18 to TRBJ2-2; D unresolved. The missing CDR3 end, 3 residues past where the read stops, is filled in from the germline J gene. Germline V lookup: CDR1 KGHSH, CDR2 LQKENI. The CDR3 has 12 residues.